This is a list of T cell receptor beta chains from one sample in a study of blood T cell repertoires in COVID-19. The data were produced by immunoSEQ multiplex PCR, yet TCRdb's version contains in-frame clones alone and is incomplete. Of about 310,000 clones detected, roughly 84% appear once; the ten largest clones hold 1%. Material for sequencing was peripheral blood. Receptor source: a man in his fifties or sixties with active or convalescent COVID-19. The CDR3 runs from the conserved cysteine through the conserved F or W. The D gene is left open where the match is weak. Size values are once, few and many counts, or a class for expanded clones, and some rows have none.

D: TRBD2
V: TRBV5-1
size: .
J: TRBJ2-7
DNA: TGCGCCAGCAGCCCCGGGATAGCGGGAGGCGAGCAGTACTTC
CDR3: CASSPGIAGGEQYF

D: TRBD1
V: TRBV2
size: .
J: TRBJ2-5
DNA: TGTGCCAGCAGTGGACAGGGGCGAGAGACCCAGTACTTC
CDR3: CASSGQGRETQYF

D: .
V: TRBV19
size: .
J: TRBJ1-1
DNA: TGTGCCAGTAGCCCCCTTGGGCAGCCGAACACTGAAGCTTTCTTT
CDR3: CASSPLGQPNTEAFF

D: .
V: TRBV27
size: .
J: TRBJ1-2
DNA: TGTGCCAGCAGTCGGACGCAGGGGTTCAACTATGGCTACACCTTC
CDR3: CASSRTQGFNYGYTF

D: .
V: TRBV2
size: .
J: TRBJ1-2
DNA: TGTGCCAGCAGTGATGCGGGGGGCTATGGCTACACCTTC
CDR3: CASSDAGGYGYTF

D: TRBD1
V: TRBV6-2/TRBV6-3
size: few
J: TRBJ1-5
DNA: TGTGCCAGCAGCCCCGGGACAGGGCGGAATCAGCCCCAGCATTTT
CDR3: CASSPGTGRNQPQHF

D: .
V: TRBV7-8
size: .
J: TRBJ1-1
DNA: TGTGCCAGCAGCTTAGTGAGCATGAACACTGAAGCTTTCTTT
CDR3: CASSLVSMNTEAFF

D: .
V: TRBV2
size: .
J: TRBJ1-6
DNA: TGTGCCAGCACGTACAGACTAGCTAATTCACCCCTCCACTTT
CDR3: CASTYRLANSPLHF

D: TRBD1
V: TRBV6-5
size: once
J: TRBJ1-1
DNA: TGTGCCAGCAGTTCAACTTTTCAGGGGGGAGACACTGAAGCTTTCTTT
CDR3: CASSSTFQGGDTEAFF

D: .
V: TRBV7-2
size: .
J: TRBJ2-7
DNA: TGTGCCAGCAGCTTAGCCAGACAGGCTGTCGAGCAGTACTTC
CDR3: CASSLARQAVEQYF

D: .
V: TRBV25-1
size: .
J: TRBJ2-7
DNA: TGTGCCAGCAGTGATTTAGACTACGAGCAGTACTTC
CDR3: CASSDLDYEQYF

D: .
V: TRBV24-1
size: .
J: TRBJ2-1
DNA: TGTGCCACCAGTGGAGGGAATGAGCAGTTCTTC
CDR3: CATSGGNEQFF